Following are 10 T cell receptor beta chains from one sample sequenced in a study of shared clonotypes between healthy human individuals. This table comes from immunoSEQ multiplex PCR, and its TCRdb copy is limited to in-frame clones, with some not included. The sample records 150,000 to 200,000 clones, about 66% being singletons. Source material: memory CD4+ T cells sorted from blood. Stated subset: CD45RA-negative fraction. The receptors here all came from a man between 25 and 39 years old in good health.

This chain links TRBV6-6 with TRBJ1-5; a possible D gene is TRBD1 (5 bases). The V gene's germline CDR1 is MNHNY and CDR2 SVGAGI (reference sequence). The germline V and J ends were trimmed by 1 base and 7 bases, with 11 bases remaining between them. The CDR3 extends over 14 amino acids. CDR3 protein: CASSYLGVRQPQHF. DNA for the CDR3: TGTGCCAGCAGTTACTTGGGGGTACGACAGCCCCAGCATTTT.

The rearrangement links TRBV27 to TRBJ2-5; D possibly corresponds to TRBD2 (5 bases). Germline V gene data show CDR1 as MNHEY and CDR2 as SMNVEV (reference sequence). V lost 2 bases, J lost 7 bases, and 23 bases lay in between. This CDR3 has 17 amino acids. CDR3 DNA: TGTGCCAGCAGTTTAGAATTTCGTTCCCTAGCTCCGGGGACCCAGTACTTC. This codes for CASSLEFRSLAPGTQYF.

The J gene is TRBJ2-7, the V gene TRBV28; 13 bases are a match to TRBD2. V dropped 11 bases and J dropped 6; count of bases not matched to a gene: 10. Per the germline V gene, CDR1 is MDHEN and CDR2 is SYDVKM. The CDR3 has 14 residues. The CDR3 DNA is TGTGCCTATGGGACTAGCGGGACTATCCGCGAGCAGTACTTC. This codes for CAYGTSGTIREQYF.

The V and J genes are TRBV5-5 and TRBJ2-1, with TRBD2 matching 8 bases. The ends lost 2 bases at V and 0 bases at J; junction bases unmatched: 13. The CDR3 totals 19 residues. The germline V gene has CDR1 SGHKS and CDR2 YYEKEE (reference sequence). This CDR3 is CASSFRLAGQFSSYNEQFF. The DNA of the CDR3 is TGTGCCAGCAGCTTTCGGCTAGCGGGTCAATTCAGCTCCTACAATGAGCAGTTCTTC.

This clone has only one observation. This chain connects TRBV2 to TRBJ2-1; 7 nucleotides align to TRBD1. The CDR3 sequence is 13 residues long. J was trimmed by 16 bases and V by 5 bases; bases with no gene match: 14. Germline V lookup: CDR1 SNHLY, CDR2 FYNNEI. The CDR3 bases are TGTGCCAGCAGTTTAGGGGCAGGGACAGAATTATTCTTC. This translates into CASSLGAGTELFF.

Only a few counts were recorded for this clone. V is TRBV28 and J is TRBJ2-5; 8 bases align to TRBD1. CDR3 length equals 15 residues. Germline V lookup: CDR1 MDHEN, CDR2 SYDVKM. The ends lost 7 bases at V and 5 bases at J; junction bases unmatched: 12. Written as DNA, the CDR3 is TGTGCCAGCACCATGGGACAGGCGGGGAGGGAGACCCAGTACTTC. Encoded protein: CASTMGQAGRETQYF.

The genes are TRBV9 and TRBJ2-1, with 8 bases identical to TRBD2. CDR3 length: 17 residues. The ends lost 2 bases at V and 4 bases at J; junction bases unmatched: 11. Germline CDR1 and CDR2: SGDLS and YYNGEE. The CDR3 here is CASSVTIEREWYNEQFF. CDR3 DNA sequence: TGTGCCAGCAGCGTGACGATTGAGCGGGAGTGGTACAATGAGCAGTTCTTC.

The chain uses TRBV6-4 and TRBJ2-1, with D possibly TRBD2 on 5 matching bases. Trimming removed 8 bases from V and 6 bases from J, with 17 bases in between. Germline V gives CDR1 MRHNA, CDR2 SNTAGT. CDR3 length: 14 residues. CDR3 protein: CASQMVSGLNEQFF. The CDR3 DNA is TGTGCCAGCCAGATGGTAAGCGGACTCAATGAGCAGTTCTTC.

J is TRBJ1-3 and V is TRBV2; TRBD1 is a possible D gene (6 bases). The CDR3 sequence is 16 residues long. Germline V gives CDR1 SNHLY, CDR2 FYNNEI. The ends were cut back, 6 bases at V and 4 bases at J, with 19 bases in the middle. CDR3 nucleotide sequence: TGTGCCAGCAGCTACACACAGGGAGATTACGGAAACACCATATATTTT. Translation gives CASSYTQGDYGNTIYF.

V gene TRBV19 combines with J gene TRBJ2-7; 7 bases align to TRBD2. There are 14 residues in the CDR3. V lost 8 bases and J lost 6; bases outside the gene matches: 13. Germline V gene data show CDR1 as LNHDA and CDR2 as SQIVND (reference sequence). For the CDR3, the DNA is TGTGCCAGTTCGGAGGGCGGGAGAGTGGGCGAGCAGTACTTC. It is translated as CASSEGGRVGEQYF. Together with reference TRBV19 and TRBJ2-7, the CDR3 gives the full variable domain: DGGITQSPKYLFRKEGQNVTLSCEQNLNHDAMYWYRQDPGQGLRLIYYSQIVNDFQKGDIAEGYSVSREKKESFPLTVTSAQKNPTAFYLCASSEGGRVGEQYFGPGTRLTVT.